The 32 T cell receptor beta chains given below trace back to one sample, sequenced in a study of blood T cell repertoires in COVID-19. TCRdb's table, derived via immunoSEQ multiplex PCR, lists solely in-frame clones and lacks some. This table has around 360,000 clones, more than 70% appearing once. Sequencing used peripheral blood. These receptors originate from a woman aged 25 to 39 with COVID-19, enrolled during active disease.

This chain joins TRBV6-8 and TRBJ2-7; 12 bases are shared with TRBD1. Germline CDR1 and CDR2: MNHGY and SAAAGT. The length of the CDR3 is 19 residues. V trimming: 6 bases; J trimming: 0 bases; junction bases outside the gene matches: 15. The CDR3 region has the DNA TGTGCCAGCAGGGGACAGGGGGCCCACAGGATCCCTTCCTCCTACGAGCAGTACTTC. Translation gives CASRGQGAHRIPSSYEQYF.

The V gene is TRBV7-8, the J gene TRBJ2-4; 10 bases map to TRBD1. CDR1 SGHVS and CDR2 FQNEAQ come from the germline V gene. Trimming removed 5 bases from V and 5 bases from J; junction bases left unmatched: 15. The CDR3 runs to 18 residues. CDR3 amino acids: CASSRPPWDRGRQNIQYF. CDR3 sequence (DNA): TGTGCCAGCAGCAGGCCCCCGTGGGACAGGGGTCGCCAAAACATTCAGTACTTC.

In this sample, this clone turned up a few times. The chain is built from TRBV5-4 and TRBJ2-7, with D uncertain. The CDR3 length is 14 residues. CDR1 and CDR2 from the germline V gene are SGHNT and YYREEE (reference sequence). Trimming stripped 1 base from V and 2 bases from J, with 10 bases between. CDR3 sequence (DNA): TGTGCCAGCAGCTTGTGGGCCGAAACCTACGAGCAGTACTTC. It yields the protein CASSLWAETYEQYF.

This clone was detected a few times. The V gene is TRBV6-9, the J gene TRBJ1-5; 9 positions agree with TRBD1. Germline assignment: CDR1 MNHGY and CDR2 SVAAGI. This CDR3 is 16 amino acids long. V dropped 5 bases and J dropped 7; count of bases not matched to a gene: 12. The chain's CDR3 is CASSRLGGQGIQPQHF. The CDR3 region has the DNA TGTGCCAGCAGTAGGCTGGGAGGACAGGGGATCCAGCCCCAGCATTTT.

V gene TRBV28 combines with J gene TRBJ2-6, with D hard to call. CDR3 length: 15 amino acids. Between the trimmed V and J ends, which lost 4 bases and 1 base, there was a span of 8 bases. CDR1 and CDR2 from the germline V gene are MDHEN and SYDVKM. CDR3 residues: CASSSLGSGANVLTF. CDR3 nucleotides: TGTGCCAGCAGTTCCCTAGGTTCTGGGGCCAACGTCCTGACTTTC.

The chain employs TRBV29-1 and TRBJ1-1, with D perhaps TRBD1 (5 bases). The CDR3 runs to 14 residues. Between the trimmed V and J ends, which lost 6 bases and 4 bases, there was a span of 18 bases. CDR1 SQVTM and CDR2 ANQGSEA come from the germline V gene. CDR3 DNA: TGCAGCGTCTCCGGCAGTCGCGGGGGCACTGAAGCTTTCTTT. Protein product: CSVSGSRGGTEAFF.

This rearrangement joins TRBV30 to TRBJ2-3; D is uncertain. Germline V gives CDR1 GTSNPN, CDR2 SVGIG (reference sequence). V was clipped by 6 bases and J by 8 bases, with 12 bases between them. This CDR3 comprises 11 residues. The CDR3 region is CACTLGPTQYF. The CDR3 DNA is TGTGCCTGTACCCTAGGCCCTACGCAGTATTTT.

This CDR3 is CASSLQGWNTDTQYF. For the CDR3, the DNA is TGTGCCAGCAGCTTACAGGGGTGGAACACAGATACGCAGTATTTT. The genes are TRBV5-5 and TRBJ2-3; 7 positions agree with TRBD1. Germline assignment: CDR1 SGHKS and CDR2 YYEKEE (reference sequence). The CDR3 loop spans 15 amino acids. Unmatched junction bases numbered 5, after V lost 2 bases and J lost 2 bases.

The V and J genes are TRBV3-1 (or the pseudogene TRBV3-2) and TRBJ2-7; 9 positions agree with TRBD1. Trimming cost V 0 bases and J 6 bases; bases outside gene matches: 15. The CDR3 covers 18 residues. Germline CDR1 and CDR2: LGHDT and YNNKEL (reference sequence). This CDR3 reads CASSQDSSPGQGILEQYF. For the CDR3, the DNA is TGTGCCAGCAGCCAAGATTCCAGCCCGGGACAGGGTATTCTCGAGCAGTACTTC.

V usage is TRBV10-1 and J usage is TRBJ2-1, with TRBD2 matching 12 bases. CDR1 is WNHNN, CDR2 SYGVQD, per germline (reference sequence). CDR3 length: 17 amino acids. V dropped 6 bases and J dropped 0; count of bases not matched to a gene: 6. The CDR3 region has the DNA TGCGCCAGCAGCGCCGGGACTAGCGGGCCCTCCTACAATGAGCAGTTCTTC. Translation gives CASSAGTSGPSYNEQFF.

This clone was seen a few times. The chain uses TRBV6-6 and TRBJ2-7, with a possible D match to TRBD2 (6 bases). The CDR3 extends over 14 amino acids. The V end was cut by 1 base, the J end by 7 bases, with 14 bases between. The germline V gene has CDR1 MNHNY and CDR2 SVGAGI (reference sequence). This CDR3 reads CASSYFGGTGEQYF. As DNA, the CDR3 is TGTGCCAGCAGTTACTTCGGGGGAACGGGGGAGCAGTACTTC.

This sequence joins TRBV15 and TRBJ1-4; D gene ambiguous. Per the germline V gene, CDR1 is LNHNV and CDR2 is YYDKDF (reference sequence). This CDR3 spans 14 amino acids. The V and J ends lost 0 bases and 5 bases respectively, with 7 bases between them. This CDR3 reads CATSRDQANEKLFF. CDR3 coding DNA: TGTGCCACCAGCAGAGATCAGGCGAATGAAAAACTGTTTTTT.

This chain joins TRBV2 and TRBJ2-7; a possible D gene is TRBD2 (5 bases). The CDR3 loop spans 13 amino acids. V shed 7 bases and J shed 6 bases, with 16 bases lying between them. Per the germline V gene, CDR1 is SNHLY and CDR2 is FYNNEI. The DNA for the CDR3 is TGTGCCAGCAAAATCATTAGGACTCTCGAGCAGTACTTC. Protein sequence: CASKIIRTLEQYF.

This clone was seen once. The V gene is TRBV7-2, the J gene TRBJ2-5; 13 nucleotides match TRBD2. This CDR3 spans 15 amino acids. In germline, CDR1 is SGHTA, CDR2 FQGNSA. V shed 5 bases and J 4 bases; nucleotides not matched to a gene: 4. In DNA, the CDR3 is TGTGCCAGCAGCAGACTAGCGGGGGGCGGAGAGACCCAGTACTTC. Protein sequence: CASSRLAGGGETQYF.

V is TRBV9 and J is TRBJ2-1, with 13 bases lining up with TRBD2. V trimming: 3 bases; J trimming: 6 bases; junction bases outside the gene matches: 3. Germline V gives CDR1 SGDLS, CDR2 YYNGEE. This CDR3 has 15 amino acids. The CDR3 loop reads CASSGGTSGINEQFF. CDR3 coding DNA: TGTGCCAGCAGCGGCGGGACTAGCGGGATCAATGAGCAGTTCTTC.

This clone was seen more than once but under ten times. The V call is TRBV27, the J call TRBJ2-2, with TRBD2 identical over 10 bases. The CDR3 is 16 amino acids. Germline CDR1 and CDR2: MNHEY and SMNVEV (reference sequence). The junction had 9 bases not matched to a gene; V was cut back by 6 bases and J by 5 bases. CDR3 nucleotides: TGTGCCAGCAGCACCTGGAGCGGGAGGGCGACCGGGGAGCTGTTTTTT. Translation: CASSTWSGRATGELFF.

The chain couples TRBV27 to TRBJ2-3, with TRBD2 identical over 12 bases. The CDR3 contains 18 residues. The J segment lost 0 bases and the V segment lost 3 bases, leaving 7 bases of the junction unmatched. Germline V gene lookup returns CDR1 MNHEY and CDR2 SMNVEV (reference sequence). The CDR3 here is CASSFRASGRASTDTQYF. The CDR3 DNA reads TGTGCCAGCAGTTTTCGGGCTAGCGGGAGGGCTAGCACAGATACGCAGTATTTT.

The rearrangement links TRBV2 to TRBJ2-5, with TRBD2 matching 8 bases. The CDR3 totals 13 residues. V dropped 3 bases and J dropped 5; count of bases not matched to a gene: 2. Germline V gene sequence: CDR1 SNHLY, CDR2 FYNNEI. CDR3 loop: CASSDSGGETQYF. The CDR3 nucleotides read TGTGCCAGCAGTGACTCGGGGGGGGAGACCCAGTACTTC. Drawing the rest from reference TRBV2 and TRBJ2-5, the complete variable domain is EPEVTQTPSHQVTQMGQEVILRCVPISNHLYFYWYRQILGQKVEFLVSFYNNEISEKSEIFDDQFSVERPDGSNFTLKIRSTKLEDSAMYFCASSDSGGETQYFGPGTRLLVL.

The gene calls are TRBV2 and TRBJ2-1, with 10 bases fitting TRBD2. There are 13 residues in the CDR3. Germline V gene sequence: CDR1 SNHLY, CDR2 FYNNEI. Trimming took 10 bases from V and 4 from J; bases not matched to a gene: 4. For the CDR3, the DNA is TGTGCCACTACTAGCGGGGCTTACAATGAGCAGTTCTTC. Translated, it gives CATTSGAYNEQFF.

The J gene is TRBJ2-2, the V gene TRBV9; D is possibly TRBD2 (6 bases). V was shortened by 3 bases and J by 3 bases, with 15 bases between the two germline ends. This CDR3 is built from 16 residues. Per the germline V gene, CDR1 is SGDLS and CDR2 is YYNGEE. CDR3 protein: CASSGLGGRDTGELFF. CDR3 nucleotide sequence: TGTGCCAGCAGCGGCTTGGGGGGTCGGGACACCGGGGAGCTGTTTTTT.

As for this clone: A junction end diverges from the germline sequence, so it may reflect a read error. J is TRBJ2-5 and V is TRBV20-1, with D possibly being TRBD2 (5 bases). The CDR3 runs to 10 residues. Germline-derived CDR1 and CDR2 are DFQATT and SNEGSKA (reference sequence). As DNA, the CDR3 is TGCAGTGCTTCACTAGAGGCCCAGTACTTC. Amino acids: CSASLEAQYF.

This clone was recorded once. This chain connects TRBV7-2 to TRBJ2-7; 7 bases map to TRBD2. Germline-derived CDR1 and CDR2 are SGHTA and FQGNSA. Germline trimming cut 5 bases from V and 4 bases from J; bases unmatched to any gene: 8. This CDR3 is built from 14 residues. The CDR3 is CASSPRGGSYEQYF. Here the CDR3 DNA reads TGTGCCAGCAGCCCCCGGGGAGGGTCGTACGAGCAGTACTTC.

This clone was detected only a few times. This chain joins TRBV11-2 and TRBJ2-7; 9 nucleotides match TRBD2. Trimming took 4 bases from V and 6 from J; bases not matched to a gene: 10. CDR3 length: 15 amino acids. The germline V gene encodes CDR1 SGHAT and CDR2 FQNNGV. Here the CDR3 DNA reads TGTGCCAGCAGCTCAAATCGGGCTAGCGGGATCGAGCAGTACTTC. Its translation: CASSSNRASGIEQYF.

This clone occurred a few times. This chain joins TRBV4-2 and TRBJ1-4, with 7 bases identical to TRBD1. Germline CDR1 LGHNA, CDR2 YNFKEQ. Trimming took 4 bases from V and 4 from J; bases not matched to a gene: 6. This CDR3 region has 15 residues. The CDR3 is CASSLEGDSNEKLFF. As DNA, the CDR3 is TGTGCCAGCAGCCTTGAGGGGGACAGTAATGAAAAACTGTTTTTT.

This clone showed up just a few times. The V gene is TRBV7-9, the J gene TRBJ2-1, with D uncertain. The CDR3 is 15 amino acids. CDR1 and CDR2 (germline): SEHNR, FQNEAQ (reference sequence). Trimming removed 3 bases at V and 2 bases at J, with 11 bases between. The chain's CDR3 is CASSFRDEAYNEQFF. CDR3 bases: TGTGCCAGCAGCTTCAGAGACGAGGCCTACAATGAGCAGTTCTTC.

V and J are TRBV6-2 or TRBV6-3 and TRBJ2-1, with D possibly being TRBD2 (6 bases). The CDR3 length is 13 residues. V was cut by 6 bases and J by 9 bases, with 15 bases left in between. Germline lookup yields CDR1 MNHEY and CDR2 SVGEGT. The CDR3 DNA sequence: TGTGCCAGCAGCCGAGGGAGGTTCGTTGAGCAGTTCTTC. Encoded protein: CASSRGRFVEQFF.

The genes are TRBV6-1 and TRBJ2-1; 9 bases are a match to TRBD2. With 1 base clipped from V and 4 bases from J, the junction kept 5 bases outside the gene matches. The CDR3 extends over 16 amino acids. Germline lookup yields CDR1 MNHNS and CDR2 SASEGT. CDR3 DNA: TGTGCCAGCAGTGAAGGTTCCAGCGGGGGGTACAATGAGCAGTTCTTC. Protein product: CASSEGSSGGYNEQFF.

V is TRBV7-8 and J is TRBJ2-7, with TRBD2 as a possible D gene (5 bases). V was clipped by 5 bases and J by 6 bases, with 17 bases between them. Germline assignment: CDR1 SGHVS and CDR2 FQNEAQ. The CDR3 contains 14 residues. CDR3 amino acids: CASSPAITEGEQYF. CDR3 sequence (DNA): TGTGCCAGCAGCCCAGCGATAACCGAGGGCGAGCAGTACTTC.

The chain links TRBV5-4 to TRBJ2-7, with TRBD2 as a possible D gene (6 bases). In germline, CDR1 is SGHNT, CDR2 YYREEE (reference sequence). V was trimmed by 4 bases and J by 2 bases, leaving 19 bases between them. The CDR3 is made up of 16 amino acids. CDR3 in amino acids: CASSPGGVYVAYEQYF. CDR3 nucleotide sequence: TGTGCCAGCAGCCCGGGCGGGGTCTACGTTGCCTACGAGCAGTACTTC. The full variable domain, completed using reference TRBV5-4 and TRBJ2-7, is ETGVTQSPTHLIKTRGQQVTLRCSSQSGHNTVSWYQQALGQGPQFIFQYYREEENGRGNFPPRFSGLQFPNYSSELNVNALELDDSALYLCASSPGGVYVAYEQYFGPGTRLTVT.

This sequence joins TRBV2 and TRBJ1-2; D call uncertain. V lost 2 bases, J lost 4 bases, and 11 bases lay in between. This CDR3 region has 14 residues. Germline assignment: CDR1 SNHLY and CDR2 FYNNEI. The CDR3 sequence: CASSEREQVYGYTF. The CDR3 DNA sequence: TGTGCCAGCAGTGAAAGGGAGCAGGTCTATGGCTACACCTTC. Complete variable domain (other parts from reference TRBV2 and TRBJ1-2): EPEVTQTPSHQVTQMGQEVILRCVPISNHLYFYWYRQILGQKVEFLVSFYNNEISEKSEIFDDQFSVERPDGSNFTLKIRSTKLEDSAMYFCASSEREQVYGYTFGSGTRLTVV.

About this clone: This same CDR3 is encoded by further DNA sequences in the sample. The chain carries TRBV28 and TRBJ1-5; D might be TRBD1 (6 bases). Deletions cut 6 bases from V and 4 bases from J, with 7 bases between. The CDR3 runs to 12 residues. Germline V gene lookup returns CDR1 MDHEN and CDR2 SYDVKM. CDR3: CASSQGNQPQHF. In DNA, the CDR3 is TGTGCCAGCAGCCAGGGGAATCAGCCCCAGCATTTT. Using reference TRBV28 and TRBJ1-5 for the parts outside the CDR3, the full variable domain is DVKVTQSSRYLVKRTGEKVFLECVQDMDHENMFWYRQDPGLGLRLIYFSYDVKMKEKGDIPEGYSVSREKKERFSLILESASTNQTSMYLCASSQGNQPQHFGDGTRLSIL.

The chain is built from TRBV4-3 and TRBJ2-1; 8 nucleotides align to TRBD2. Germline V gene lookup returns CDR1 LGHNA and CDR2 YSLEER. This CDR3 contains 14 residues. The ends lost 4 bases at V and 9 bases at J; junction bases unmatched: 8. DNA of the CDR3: TGCGCCAGCAGCCTACGGACTAGCAACGCTGAGCAGTTCTTC. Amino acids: CASSLRTSNAEQFF.